Listed below are T cell receptor beta chains from one sample, sequenced in a study of T cells in Graves' hyperthyroidism and ophthalmopathy. TCRdb reprocessed the multiplex PCR reads via MiXCR and lists one record per CDR3 protein. The data hold 390,000 or so distinct CDR3 sequences, with 14% to 15% observed a single time. Sequencing input: blood. The receptors derive from a man between 18 and 29 years old with Graves' ophthalmopathy. Each CDR3 is given with its conserved first and last residue. A D gene is named only where the DNA matches it firmly. Expanded clones are given a class, and other clones once, few, many or no size at all.

v_gene,j_gene,abundance,d_gene,CDR3aa,CDR3nt
TRBV3-1,TRBJ2-2,many,NA,CASSQAGSTGELFF,TGTGCCAGCAGCCAAGCGGGGAGCACCGGGGAGCTGTTTTTT
TRBV6-1,TRBJ1-2,many,NA,CASSESPRRADGYTF,TGTGCCAGCAGTGAATCTCCGCGCAGGGCGGATGGCTACACCTTC
TRBV5-8,TRBJ2-3,NA,NA,CASSQPPGYSTDTQYF,TGTGCCAGCAGTCAGCCCCCTGGATACTCCACAGATACGCAGTATTTT
TRBV24-1,TRBJ1-1,NA,NA,CATKGKNTEAFF,TGTGCCACCAAGGGAAAGAACACTGAAGCTTTCTTT
TRBV3-1,TRBJ1-5,many,NA,CASSQDGGRSNQPQHF,TGTGCCAGCAGCCAAGACGGGGGCCGTAGCAATCAGCCCCAGCATTTT
TRBV12-3/TRBV12-4,TRBJ1-2,many,TRBD1,CASSPQTGTSYGYTF,TGTGCCAGCAGTCCCCAGACAGGGACAAGCTATGGCTACACCTTC
TRBV7-9,TRBJ1-1,many,NA,CASSEGTNTEAFF,TGTGCCAGCAGCGAGGGAACGAACACTGAAGCTTTCTTT
TRBV27,TRBJ2-3,many,TRBD2,CASSRTSGGAPGTQYF,TGTGCCAGCAGTCGAACTAGCGGGGGGGCGCCGGGGACGCAGTATTTT
TRBV7-2,TRBJ2-1,many,NA,CASSLVVGTYNEQFF,TGTGCCAGCAGCTTAGTAGTCGGTACTTACAATGAGCAGTTCTTC
TRBV2,TRBJ2-7,NA,NA,CASSEGILIPEQYF,TGTGCCAGCAGTGAGGGCATCCTTATTCCCGAGCAGTACTTC
TRBV13,TRBJ2-7,many,TRBD2,CASRLSGGSRYEQYF,TGTGCCAGCAGACTAAGCGGGGGCAGTAGGTACGAGCAGTACTTC
TRBV20-1,TRBJ2-1,many,TRBD2,CSARTLAGKNEQFF,TGCAGTGCTAGAACTCTAGCGGGGAAAAATGAGCAGTTCTTC
TRBV7-8,TRBJ2-7,few,NA,CASGLAPGSYEQYF,TGTGCCAGCGGCTTAGCCCCGGGTTCCTACGAGCAGTACTTC
TRBV4-2,TRBJ2-1,many,TRBD2,CASSQGVGTSGHNEQFF,TGTGCCAGCAGCCAGGGGGTAGGGACTAGCGGCCACAATGAGCAGTTCTTC
TRBV30,TRBJ2-7,many,NA,CAWSFRGSYEQYF,TGTGCCTGGAGTTTCCGGGGATCCTACGAGCAGTACTTC
TRBV7-9,TRBJ2-7,NA,TRBD2,CASSHLAGGNYEQYF,TGTGCCAGCAGCCACTTAGCGGGAGGAAACTACGAGCAGTACTTC
TRBV3-1,TRBJ1-1,many,TRBD1,CASSPSGGIMNTEAFF,TGTGCCAGCAGCCCCTCAGGGGGTATCATGAACACTGAAGCTTTCTTT
TRBV29-1,TRBJ2-3,many,NA,CSVSLYTSTDTQYF,TGCAGCGTGTCTTTATACACTAGCACAGATACGCAGTATTTT
TRBV24-1,TRBJ2-5,many,TRBD2,CATSVGGGASGAEETQYF,TGTGCCACCAGTGTGGGCGGGGGGGCCTCAGGAGCCGAAGAGACCCAGTACTTC
TRBV15,TRBJ2-1,many,TRBD2,CATSPHLASGMNNEQFF,TGTGCCACCAGCCCCCACTTGGCGAGCGGGATGAACAATGAGCAGTTCTTC
TRBV12-3/TRBV12-4,TRBJ2-6,many,NA,CASSLEGPGANVLTF,TGTGCCAGCAGTTTGGAAGGGCCCGGGGCCAACGTCCTGACTTTC
TRBV9,TRBJ1-2,many,NA,CASSVESQGNYGYTF,TGTGCCAGCAGCGTAGAGAGCCAGGGGAACTATGGCTACACCTTC
TRBV12-3/TRBV12-4,TRBJ2-4,NA,TRBD2,CASSPALGTSGNPFKNIQYF,TGTGCCAGCAGTCCCGCCTTGGGGACTAGCGGGAATCCCTTCAAAAACATTCAGTACTTC
TRBV3-1,TRBJ2-7,many,TRBD1,CASSPWTGKGEQYF,TGTGCCAGCAGCCCGTGGACAGGGAAGGGGGAGCAGTACTTC
TRBV9,TRBJ2-2,NA,NA,CASSVEYGELFF,TGTGCCAGCAGCGTAGAGTACGGGGAGCTGTTTTTT
TRBV24-1,TRBJ2-1,many,TRBD1,CATSGGQTRVNEQFF,TGTGCCACCAGTGGGGGACAGACGCGCGTGAATGAGCAGTTCTTC
TRBV11-2,TRBJ2-7,NA,TRBD2,CASSPKTSGGEQYF,TGTGCCAGCAGTCCCAAAACTAGCGGGGGTGAGCAGTACTTC
TRBV7-9,TRBJ2-3,many,TRBD2,CASSLWSGYSGRALDTQYF,TGTGCCAGCAGCTTATGGTCCGGATATAGCGGGAGGGCCTTAGATACGCAGTATTTT
TRBV3-1,TRBJ2-2,many,NA,CASSPITDNTGELFF,TGTGCCAGCAGCCCCATCACGGATAACACCGGGGAGCTGTTTTTT
TRBV30,TRBJ2-7,NA,TRBD1,CASWTGNINEQYF,TGTGCCTCCTGGACAGGGAATATCAACGAGCAGTACTTC
TRBV20-1,TRBJ1-1,few,TRBD1,CSARDRGRGHMNTEAFF,TGCAGTGCTAGGGACAGGGGAAGGGGCCACATGAACACTGAAGCTTTCTTT
TRBV25-1,TRBJ2-5,few,NA,CASSPRRERRWETQYF,TGTGCCAGCAGCCCCAGAAGGGAGCGCAGGTGGGAGACCCAGTACTTC